The clone carrying this T cell receptor beta chain was counted at least ten times. CDR3 regions of TCR beta were amplified from RNA transcripts. In the first round, RT-PCR was carried out with HTBI primers, and a multiplex PCR formed the second round. TCRdb independently ran MiXCR on the multiplex PCR reads; one entry per CDR3 protein. The data contain over a million distinct CDR3 sequences, 35% to 40% of them singletons. Trimming took 5 bases from V and 7 from J, leaving 15 bases between them. Germline CDR1 reads LNHNV; CDR2 reads YYDKDF (reference sequence). The CDR3 contains 13 residues. Diagnostic conclusions were grounded in clinical symptoms, serum thyroxine, TRAb, thyroid ultrasound and orbital computed tomography. These data are taken from a study of Graves' ophthalmopathy and Graves' hyperthyroidism.

The source of this sequence is an adult man with Graves' hyperthyroidism. This sequence joins TRBV15 and TRBJ2-7, with D perhaps matching TRBD2 (5 bases). The sequenced material came from peripheral blood or thyroid tissue (not recorded which). CDR3 residues: CATSFQSRGEQYF. DNA of the CDR3: TGTGCCACCAGCTTCCAATCCCGCGGGGAGCAGTACTTC.